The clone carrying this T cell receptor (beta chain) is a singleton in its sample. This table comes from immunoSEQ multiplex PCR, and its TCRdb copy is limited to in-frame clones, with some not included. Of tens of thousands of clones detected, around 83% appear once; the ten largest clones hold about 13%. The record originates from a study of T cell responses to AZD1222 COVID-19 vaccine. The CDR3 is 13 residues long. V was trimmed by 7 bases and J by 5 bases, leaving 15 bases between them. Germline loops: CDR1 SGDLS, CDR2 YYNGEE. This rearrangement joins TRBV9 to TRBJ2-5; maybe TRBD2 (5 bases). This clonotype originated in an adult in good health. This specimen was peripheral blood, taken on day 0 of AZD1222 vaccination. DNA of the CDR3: TGTGCCAGCTCGGGTCTAGCTCCGGAGACCCAGTACTTC. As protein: CASSGLAPETQYF.